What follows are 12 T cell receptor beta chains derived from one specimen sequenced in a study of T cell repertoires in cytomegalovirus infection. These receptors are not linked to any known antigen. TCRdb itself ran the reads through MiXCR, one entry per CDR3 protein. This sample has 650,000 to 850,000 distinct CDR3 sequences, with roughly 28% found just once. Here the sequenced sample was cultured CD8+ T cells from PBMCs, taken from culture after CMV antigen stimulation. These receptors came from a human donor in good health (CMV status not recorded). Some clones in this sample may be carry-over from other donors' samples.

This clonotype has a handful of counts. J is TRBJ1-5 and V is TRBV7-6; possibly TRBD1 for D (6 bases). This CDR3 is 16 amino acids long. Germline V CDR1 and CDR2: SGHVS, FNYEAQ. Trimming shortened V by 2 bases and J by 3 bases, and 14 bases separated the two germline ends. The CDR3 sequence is CASSLTEDSVNQPQHF. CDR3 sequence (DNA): TGTGCCAGCAGCTTAACCGAGGACAGTGTCAATCAGCCCCAGCATTTT.

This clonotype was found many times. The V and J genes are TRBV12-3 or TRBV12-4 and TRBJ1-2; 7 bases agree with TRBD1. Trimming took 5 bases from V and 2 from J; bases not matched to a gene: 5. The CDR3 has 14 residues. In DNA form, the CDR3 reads TGTGCCAGCAGTCCACAGGGGCTGAACTATGGCTACACCTTC. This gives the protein CASSPQGLNYGYTF.

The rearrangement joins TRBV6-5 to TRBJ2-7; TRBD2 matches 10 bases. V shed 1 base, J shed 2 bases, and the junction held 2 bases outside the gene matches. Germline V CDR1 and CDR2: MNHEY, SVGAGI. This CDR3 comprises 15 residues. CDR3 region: CASSYWTSGTYEQYF. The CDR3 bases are TGTGCCAGCAGTTACTGGACTAGCGGAACCTACGAGCAGTACTTC.

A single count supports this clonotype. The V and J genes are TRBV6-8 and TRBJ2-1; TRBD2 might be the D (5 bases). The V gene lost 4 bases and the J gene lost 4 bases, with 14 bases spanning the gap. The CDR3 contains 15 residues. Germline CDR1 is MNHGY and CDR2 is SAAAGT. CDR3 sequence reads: CASSSGPPGYNEQFF. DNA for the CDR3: TGTGCCAGCAGTTCTGGTCCTCCGGGGTACAATGAGCAGTTCTTC.

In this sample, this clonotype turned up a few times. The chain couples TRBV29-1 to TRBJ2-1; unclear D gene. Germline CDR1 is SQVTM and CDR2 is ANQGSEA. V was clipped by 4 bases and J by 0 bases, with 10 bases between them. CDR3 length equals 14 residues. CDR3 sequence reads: CSVAGSSSYNEQFF. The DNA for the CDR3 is TGCAGCGTTGCGGGCTCGAGCTCCTACAATGAGCAGTTCTTC.

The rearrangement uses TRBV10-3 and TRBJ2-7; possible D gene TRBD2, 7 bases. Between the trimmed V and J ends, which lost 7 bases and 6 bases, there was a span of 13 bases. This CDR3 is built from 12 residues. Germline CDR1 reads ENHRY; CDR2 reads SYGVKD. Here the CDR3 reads CAINGGAGEQYF. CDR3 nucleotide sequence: TGTGCCATCAATGGGGGGGCGGGCGAGCAGTACTTC.

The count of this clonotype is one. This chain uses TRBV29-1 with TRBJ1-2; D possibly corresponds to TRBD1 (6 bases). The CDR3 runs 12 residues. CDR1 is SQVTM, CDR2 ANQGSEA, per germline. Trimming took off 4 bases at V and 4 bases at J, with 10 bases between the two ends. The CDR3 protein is CSVVSRGYGYTF. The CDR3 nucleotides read TGCAGCGTTGTGAGCAGGGGCTATGGCTACACCTTC.

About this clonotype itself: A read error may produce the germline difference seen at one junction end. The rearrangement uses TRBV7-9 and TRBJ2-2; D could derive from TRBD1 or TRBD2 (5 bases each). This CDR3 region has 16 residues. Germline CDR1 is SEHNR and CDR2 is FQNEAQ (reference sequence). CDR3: CASSLGGRPDTGELLF. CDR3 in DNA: TGTGCCAGCAGCTTAGGGGGTCGACCGGACACCGGGGAGCTGTTATTT.

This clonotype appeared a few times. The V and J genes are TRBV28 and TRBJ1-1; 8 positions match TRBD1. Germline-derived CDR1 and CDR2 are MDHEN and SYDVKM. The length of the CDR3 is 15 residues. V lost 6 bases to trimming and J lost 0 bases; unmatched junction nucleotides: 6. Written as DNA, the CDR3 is TGTGCCAGCAGCTCGGCAGGGGGCCTGAACACTGAAGCTTTCTTT. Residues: CASSSAGGLNTEAFF.

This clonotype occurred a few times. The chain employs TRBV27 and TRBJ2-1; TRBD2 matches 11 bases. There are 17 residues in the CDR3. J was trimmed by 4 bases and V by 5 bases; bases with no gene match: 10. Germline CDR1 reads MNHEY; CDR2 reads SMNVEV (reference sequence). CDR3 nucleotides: TGTGCCAGCAGTACCCCCCAGACTAGCGGGGCTTACAATGAGCAGTTCTTC. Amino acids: CASSTPQTSGAYNEQFF.

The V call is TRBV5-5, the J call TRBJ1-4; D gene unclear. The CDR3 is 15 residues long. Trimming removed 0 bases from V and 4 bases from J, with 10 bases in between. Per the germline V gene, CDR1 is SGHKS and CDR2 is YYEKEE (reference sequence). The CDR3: CASSLEGRNNEKLFF. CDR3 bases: TGTGCCAGCAGCTTGGAAGGACGGAATAATGAAAAACTGTTTTTT.

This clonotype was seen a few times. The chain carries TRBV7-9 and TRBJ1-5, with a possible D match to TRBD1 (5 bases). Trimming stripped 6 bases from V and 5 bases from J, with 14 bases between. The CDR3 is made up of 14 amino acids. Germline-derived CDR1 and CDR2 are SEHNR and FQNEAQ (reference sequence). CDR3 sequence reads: CASSDGTADQPQHF. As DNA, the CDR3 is TGTGCCAGCAGTGATGGGACTGCGGATCAGCCCCAGCATTTT.